This T cell receptor (beta chain) was identified during a study of cytomegalovirus exposure and HLA in healthy donors. Whole-study context: An earlier analysis identified some 110 million unique TCR beta sequences in approximately 170 million T cells.

PCR primers comprised 60 Vbeta and 13 Jbeta primers. Original analysis: Later, an analysis found some 80 million unique TCR beta chains, and about 9.9 million of these were shared. TCRdb's table, derived via immunoSEQ multiplex PCR, lists solely in-frame clones and lacks some. V, J and clone size reflect that table, while D and trimming were determined from the DNA. The sample data list 40,000 or so clones. Findings and caveats of the study: Researchers had no immune exposure information except CMV serostatus available. Reportedly, fewer N-insertions than the 666-donor mean appeared in an Asian-associated ancestry cluster in a later analysis.

Worth noting for this clone: Its antigen is unknown.

The CDR3 has 14 residues. Germline loops: CDR1 MRHNA, CDR2 SNTAGT. V lost 7 bases and J lost 5, with 14 bases in between. Sequences were obtained from PBMCs. The chain is built from TRBV6-4 and TRBJ2-2; maybe TRBD1 (5 bases). The sequence was obtained from a male donor in good health and CMV-seronegative. The CDR3 loop reads CASTPSDSTGELFF. The DNA of the CDR3 is TGTGCCAGCACCCCGAGCGACAGTACCGGGGAGCTGTTTTTT.